This T cell receptor beta chain was sequenced in a study of blood T cell repertoires in COVID-19. In the study overall: Researchers got acute and convalescent COVID-19 samples from the United States, Italy and Spain. In each case, the material was cDNA or gDNA derived from T cells, B-cell-depleted T cells, or PBMCs.

Some clones are missing from TCRdb's copy, which holds only in-frame ones; the method was immunoSEQ multiplex PCR. The repertoire holds about 210,000 clones, with approximately 82% as singletons. There are 14 residues in the CDR3. The ends lost 3 bases at V and 10 bases at J; junction bases unmatched: 7. Germline CDR1 and CDR2: LNHDA and SQIVND (reference sequence). The sequence came from a woman between 50 and 59 years old with acute or convalescent COVID-19. Material: peripheral blood. This chain links TRBV19 with TRBJ2-1; 9 nucleotides line up with TRBD2. The CDR3 nucleotides read TGTGCCAGTAGTATCGCGGGAGGGCTTCTAGAGCAGTTCTTC. Its protein is CASSIAGGLLEQFF.